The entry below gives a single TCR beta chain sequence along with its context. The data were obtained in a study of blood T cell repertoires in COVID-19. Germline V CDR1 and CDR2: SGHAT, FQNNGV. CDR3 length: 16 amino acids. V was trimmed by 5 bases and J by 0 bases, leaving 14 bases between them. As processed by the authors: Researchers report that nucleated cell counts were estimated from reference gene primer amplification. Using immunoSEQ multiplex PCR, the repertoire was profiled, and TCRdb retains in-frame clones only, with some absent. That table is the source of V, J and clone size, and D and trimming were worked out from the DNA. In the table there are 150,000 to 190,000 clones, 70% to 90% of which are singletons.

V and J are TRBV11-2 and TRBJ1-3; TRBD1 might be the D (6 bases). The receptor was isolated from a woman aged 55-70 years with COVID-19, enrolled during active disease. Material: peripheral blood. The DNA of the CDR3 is TGTGCCAGCAGCGTATGGCAGGGGACCTCTGGAAACACCATATATTTT. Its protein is CASSVWQGTSGNTIYF.